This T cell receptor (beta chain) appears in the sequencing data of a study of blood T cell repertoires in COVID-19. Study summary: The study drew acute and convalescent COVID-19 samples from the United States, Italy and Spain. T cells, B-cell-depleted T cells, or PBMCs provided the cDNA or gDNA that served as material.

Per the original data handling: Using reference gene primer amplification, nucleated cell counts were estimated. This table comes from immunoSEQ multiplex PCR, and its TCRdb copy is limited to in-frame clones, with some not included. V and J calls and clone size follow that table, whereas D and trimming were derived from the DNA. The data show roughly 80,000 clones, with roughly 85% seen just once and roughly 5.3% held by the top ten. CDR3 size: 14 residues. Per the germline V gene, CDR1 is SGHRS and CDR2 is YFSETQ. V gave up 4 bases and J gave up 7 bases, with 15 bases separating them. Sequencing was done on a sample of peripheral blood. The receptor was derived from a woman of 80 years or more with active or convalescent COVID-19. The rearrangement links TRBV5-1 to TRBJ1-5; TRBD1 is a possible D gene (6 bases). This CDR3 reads CASSNSGVGQPQHF. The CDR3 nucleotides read TGCGCCAGCAGCAACTCAGGGGTTGGCCAGCCCCAGCATTTT.